This T cell receptor beta chain was recorded in a study of cytomegalovirus exposure and HLA in healthy donors. Study results and caveats: Roughly uniform depth of sequencing across donors was assumed in presence/absence analyses. Using the classifier, cytomegalovirus status was reportedly diagnosed with high specificity and sensitivity. TCR beta chain V- and J-gene trimming was linked, in a later analysis, to a missense variant in DCLRE1C.

This PCR relied on a set of 60 Vbeta primers and 13 Jbeta primers. Clones were sequenced by immunoSEQ multiplex PCR, and TCRdb holds only the in-frame ones, with some missing. The table lists under 200,000 clones, 60% to 80% of them singletons. A note on this clone: Its matching antigen is unknown.

The TCR was taken from a female donor in good health and CMV-seronegative. The specimen was PBMCs.

In DNA, the CDR3 is TGTGCCAGCAGCTTACCCGGGGGAGGAGATACGCAGTATTTT. Residues: CASSLPGGGDTQYF. The chain recombines TRBV13 with TRBJ2-3; possibly TRBD2 for D (6 bases). Trimming cost V 2 bases and J 5 bases, with 11 bases left between them. CDR3 length: 14 residues. CDR1 is PRHDT, CDR2 FYEKMQ, per germline (reference sequence).